This T cell receptor beta chain was profiled in a study of blood T cell repertoires in COVID-19. The overall study: Sources were T cells, B-cell-depleted T cells, or PBMCs; the material itself was cDNA or gDNA.

V shed 1 base and J 5 bases; nucleotides not matched to a gene: 4. The CDR3 consists of 14 residues. Looked up from germline, CDR1 is SGHRS and CDR2 is YFSETQ. TCRdb's table, derived via immunoSEQ multiplex PCR, lists solely in-frame clones and lacks some. The data contain about 80,000 clones, about 87% of them singletons. This sequence joins TRBV5-1 and TRBJ2-5; 8 bases are a match to TRBD2. Sequenced material: peripheral blood. The receptor comes from a woman older than 75 with acute or convalescent COVID-19. CDR3: CASSLTGGRETQYF. The CDR3 DNA sequence: TGCGCCAGCAGCTTGACGGGGGGGCGGGAGACCCAGTACTTC.